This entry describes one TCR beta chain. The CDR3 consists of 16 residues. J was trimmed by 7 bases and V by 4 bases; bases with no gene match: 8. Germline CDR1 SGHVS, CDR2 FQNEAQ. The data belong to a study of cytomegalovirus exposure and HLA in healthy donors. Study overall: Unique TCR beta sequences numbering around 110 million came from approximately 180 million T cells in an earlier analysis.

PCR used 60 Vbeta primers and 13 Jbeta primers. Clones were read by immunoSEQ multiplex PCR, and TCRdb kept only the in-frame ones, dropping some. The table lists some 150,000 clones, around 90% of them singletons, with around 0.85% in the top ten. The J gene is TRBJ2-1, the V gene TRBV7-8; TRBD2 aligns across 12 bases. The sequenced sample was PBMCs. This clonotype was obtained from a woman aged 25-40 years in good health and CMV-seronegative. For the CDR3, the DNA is TGTGCCAGCAGCTCTCCCAGGCTAGCGGGAGGGAATGAGCAGTTCTTC. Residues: CASSSPRLAGGNEQFF.